This record looks at one T cell receptor (beta chain) sequence and its context. It has no known antigen specificity. No much larger clone is present one base from it, and per-base qualities are unavailable. This sample stems from a study of cytomegalovirus exposure and HLA in healthy donors (dated by TCRdb to about 2017). Context from the whole study: An earlier analysis of about 560 of the donors reported approximately 260 Gb of sequence data and 90 million to 120 million unique TCR beta sequences obtained from around 190 million T cells. Rather than drawing on any new phenotypic data, the later analysis identified candidate immune exposures from TCR beta sequences and the way those sequences occurred across donors. A separate validation cohort of 90 to 150 different subjects was used in addition to the approximately 640-subject first cohort. To predict cytomegalovirus infection status, the study combined high-throughput TCR immunosequencing, statistical association of individual TCRs with disease status, and machine learning. The study was designed to test whether signatures of past pathogen exposure could be identified by cataloging public T cell receptors. In a later analysis, previously published TCR beta repertoires from 670 or so donors were re-analyzed and high-resolution HLA genotyping was added so that TCR occurrence patterns could be studied. Among the approximately 400 genotyped donors, about 85% belonged to the genetic ancestry cluster associated with self-reported Caucasian donors. In a later genetic analysis, genome-wide SNP genotypes for about three fifths of the roughly 670 donors were used, and that subset was treated as a discovery cohort. Class I and class II HLA loci were covered by the typing at four-digit resolution. Across some 400 genotyped donors of the cohort, an average of about 250,000 unique TCR beta nucleotide sequences per donor were sequenced, and roughly a sixth of those sequences were non-productive. Typing coverage varied by locus: about 620-630 donors for A, B, C, DRB1 and DQB1; approximately 500 for DQA1; more than 600 for DPA1; approximately 450 for DPB1. Roughly five DR-DQ haplotypes were treated as single units for association and clustering because of strong linkage in the cohort. All discovery cohort repertoires had been generated on a single sequencing platform. Donor age, sex, ethnicity and CMV serostatus were collected together with the repertoire data. To decide whether each TCR beta V gene segment behaved as functional or pseudogenic, an earlier analysis of fewer than 750 of the donors relied on high-throughput TCR beta sequencing. Using immunosequencing, the study profiled T cell repertoires from about 650 subjects and related those repertoires to cytomegalovirus serostatus. An early release covering 550 to 650 HLA-typed donors comprised roughly 300 gigabases of sequencing data and 65 million to 100 million unique TCR sequences.

The investigation overall reported the following: Immune exposure information for the cohort was limited to CMV serostatus. When HLA alleles, especially DR and DQ, strongly co-occurred, TCR associations were difficult to assign to individual alleles. Linkage disequilibrium might explain the correlated functional status among segregating V segments, but an unknown experimental factor could not be ruled out. The authors suggested that the approach could potentially be extended to other disease states and immunological phenotypes. While some public TCRs were present in many individuals, most TCR sequences turned up only very rarely across donors. In a later analysis, HLA-associated TCR beta chains showed more clonal expansion and lower generation probabilities than non-associated chains that were equally common. A later genetic analysis associated a missense DCLRE1C variant with V-gene and J-gene trimming of TCR beta chains, and an independent cohort replicated the association. A later analysis associated 16,951 TCR beta sequences with specific HLA alleles at a false discovery rate of 0.05. An earlier analysis of approximately 570 of the donors showed that most TCR beta V segments appeared in productive rearrangements either about 90% or about 30% of the time, which broadly matched IMGT annotations. Some IMGT-functional V segments, including TRBV6-2 and TRBV6-3, could not be told apart with the 87-base-pair reads, so those segments were excluded. According to a later genetic analysis, donors in an Asian-associated ancestry cluster had fewer N-insertions in productive TCRs than the approximately 690-donor mean. A few of the identified cytomegalovirus-associated TCR beta chains were confirmed in vitro to be specific for cytomegalovirus antigens. The sequencing pipeline was judged likely to have produced a cluster of highly shared sequence variants as a technical artifact. A later analysis found that most CMV-associated TCR beta chains appeared HLA-restricted, with HLA associations seemingly driven largely by CMV exposure. According to a later analysis, parvovirus B19, influenza, CMV and Epstein-Barr virus appeared linked to several top co-occurrence clusters. Because HLA typing was unavailable for some donors at each locus, only the typed subset was used in association tests. The earlier analysis of about 600 of the donors excluded around 17 rarely observed V segments, including chromosome 9 orphons, because counts were too low. A total of fewer than 200 TCR beta chains were listed by the study as associated with cytomegalovirus. The classifier was reported to diagnose cytomegalovirus status with high specificity and sensitivity in both the original and validation cohorts. A later analysis found that TCR association rates varied across HLA loci, with DRB1 alleles showing the most associated TCRs and HLA-C alleles the fewest. The cohort was sequenced for TCR beta chains only, and without alpha or paired-chain data the features that could be detected were limited. A further reported finding was that TCR beta sequences accurately predicted the HLA-A and HLA-B alleles for most subjects in the first cohort. Sequencing depth was assumed to be roughly uniform across donors in the presence/absence analyses, though that assumption may not hold.

The cohort consisted of some 670 healthy bone marrow donors. All cohort members were sampled while nominally healthy, although unrecorded immune exposures were likely present. The donor was CMV seronegative and was included in the group of hundreds of seronegative cohort members. A peripheral blood sample was provided by each donor, and peripheral blood mononuclear cells were used for TCR beta sequencing. The Qiagen DNeasy Blood Extraction Kit was used to extract genomic DNA from the blood cell samples. Library preparation used the immunoSEQ multiplex PCR assay. For the multiplex PCR, a mixture combining 60 forward primers for TCR Vbeta segments and 13 reverse primers for TCR Jbeta segments was used. A multiplex PCR assay on genomic DNA amplified the CDR3 region of rearranged TCR beta genes. Amplified TCR beta libraries were sequenced as 87-base-pair reads on the Illumina HiSeq System. In the authors' own workflow: A later analysis tallied about 77 million unique TCR beta chains across the 666 repertoires, and some 10 million of those chains were shared by two or more donors. A nearest-neighbor algorithm error-corrected the raw reads and collapsed the reads into unique sequences, merging closely related sequences to remove PCR and sequencing errors. V, D and J gene segments were assigned by aligning CDR3 sequences to IMGT reference sequences. For a sequence to be retained, a match of at least six nucleotides was required to both a V gene segment and a J gene segment. Rearrangements were classified as productive when the CDR3 lacked stop codons and remained in frame with V and J, and all other rearrangements were classified as non-productive. CDR3 was defined according to IMGT convention as the region running from the second conserved V-encoded cysteine to the conserved J-encoded phenylalanine. Sequences without an unambiguous match to a single V gene segment were excluded from the earlier analysis of 450 to 750 of the donors. In an earlier analysis of roughly 500 of the donors, V segments were called functional above 56.7% productive rearrangements and were called segregating when the between-donor standard deviation exceeded 5%. A statistical classification framework was built to diagnose cytomegalovirus status from the catalog of TCR beta chain sequences. In a later analysis, V and J genes were assigned by comparing TCR nucleotide sequences against IMGT/GENE-DB human TR gene sequences. In a later analysis, CDR3 sequences and most-parsimonious VDJ recombination scenarios were assigned using the TCRdist pipeline. A later analysis defined each TCR beta chain by its CDR3 amino acid sequence plus V-gene family, and excluded reads lacking a unique V-gene family. As a way to deal with suspected cross-contamination and a sequencing artifact, a later analysis dropped roughly 620 nucleotide sequences that were highly shared and had low generation probability. In a later analysis, a clonal expansion index was calculated for each public chain from normalized within-repertoire ranks of inferred template counts. Generation probabilities in a later analysis came from a VDJ recombination model fitted to out-of-frame rearrangements, and those results were checked against IGoR. In a later analysis, TCR-TCR, TCR-HLA and TCR-CMV co-occurrence was scored with hypergeometric tests, and a repertoire-size bias correction was applied to TCR pairs. False discovery rates were estimated in a later analysis by permuting HLA or CMV assignments 20 times. In a later analysis, co-occurring TCRs were grouped using DBSCAN, with TCRdist sequence similarity added in when clustering inside HLA-allele-positive subsets. Repertoires with fewer than 30,000 or more than 120,000 public chains were left out of co-occurrence clustering, as were four to six repertoires with anomalous nucleotide sharing. The clones in this table, taken by TCRdb from immuneACCESS, are in-frame only. Not every clone is retained; where verified, under half of the shortfall comes from an unresolved V gene, and the cause of the rest is unknown. V, J and clone size are those of that table, while D and trimming were read from the DNA. For this sample there are 150,000 or so clones; approximately 73% appear just once. The top ten clones comprise 1.6% of the sample.

The germline V gene (reference sequence) yields MNHEY for CDR1 and SMNVEV for CDR2. Spanning cysteine to phenylalanine, the CDR3 consists of 15 amino acids. Just CDR3 DNA is preserved here, 45 bases in frame from base 1. V is pared back by 8 bases and J by 4 bases, with 18 bases lying between the germline termini. The sample consisted of PBMCs. The receptor's source is a woman between 18 and 30 years old in good health and CMV-seronegative. The chain was built from TRBV27 and TRBJ1-5; TRBD1 is a possible D gene, resting on 6 matching bases. The CDR3 corresponds to CASRPGRGYNQPQHF. The DNA sequence is as follows: TGTGCCAGCCGGCCGGGCAGGGGTTATAATCAGCCCCAGCATTTT.